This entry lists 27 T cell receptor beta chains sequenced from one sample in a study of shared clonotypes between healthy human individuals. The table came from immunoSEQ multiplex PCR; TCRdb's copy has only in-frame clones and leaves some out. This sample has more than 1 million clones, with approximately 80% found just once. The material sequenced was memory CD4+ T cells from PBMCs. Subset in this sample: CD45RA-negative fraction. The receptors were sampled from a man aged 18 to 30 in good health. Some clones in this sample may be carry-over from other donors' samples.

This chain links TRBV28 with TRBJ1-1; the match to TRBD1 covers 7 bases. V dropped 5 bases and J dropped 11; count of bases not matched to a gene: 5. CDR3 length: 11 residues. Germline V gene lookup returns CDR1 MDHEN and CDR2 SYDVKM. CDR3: CASSHQGEAFF. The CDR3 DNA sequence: TGTGCCAGCAGTCATCAGGGGGAGGCTTTCTTT.

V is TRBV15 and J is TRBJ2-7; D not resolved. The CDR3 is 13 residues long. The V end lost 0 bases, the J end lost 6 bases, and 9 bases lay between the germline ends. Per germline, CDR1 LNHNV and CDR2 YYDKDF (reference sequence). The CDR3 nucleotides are TGTGCCACCAGCAGAGACGGTACACTCGAGCAGTACTTC. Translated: CATSRDGTLEQYF.

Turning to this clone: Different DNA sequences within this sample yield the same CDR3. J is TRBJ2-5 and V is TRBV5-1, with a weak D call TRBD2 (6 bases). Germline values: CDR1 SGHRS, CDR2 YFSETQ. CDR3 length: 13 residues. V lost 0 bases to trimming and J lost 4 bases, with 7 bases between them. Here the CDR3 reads CASSLGGGETQYF. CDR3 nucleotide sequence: TGCGCCAGCAGCTTGGGGGGAGGAGAGACCCAGTACTTC.

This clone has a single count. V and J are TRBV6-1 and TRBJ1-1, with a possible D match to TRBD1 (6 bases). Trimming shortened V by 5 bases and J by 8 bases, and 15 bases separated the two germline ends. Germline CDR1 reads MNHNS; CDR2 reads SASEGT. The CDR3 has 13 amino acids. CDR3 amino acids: CASSKGTPPEAFF. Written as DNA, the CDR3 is TGTGCCAGCAGTAAAGGGACACCCCCCGAAGCTTTCTTT.

The CDR3 DNA reads TGTGCCAGCTCACCACGACAGGGTCAGGCGGAGACCCAGTACTTC. Protein sequence: CASSPRQGQAETQYF. The rearrangement joins TRBV18 to TRBJ2-5; 7 bases match TRBD1. With V trimmed by 1 base and J by 5 bases, 7 bases remained unmatched. CDR3 size: 15 residues. Germline assignment: CDR1 KGHSH and CDR2 LQKENI.

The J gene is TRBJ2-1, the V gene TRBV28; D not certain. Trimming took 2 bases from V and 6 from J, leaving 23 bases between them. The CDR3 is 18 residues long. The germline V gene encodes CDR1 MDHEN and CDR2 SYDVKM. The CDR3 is CASSLGELTDPRLNEQFF. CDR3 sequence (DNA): TGTGCCAGCAGTTTAGGGGAACTGACGGACCCCCGGCTCAATGAGCAGTTCTTC.

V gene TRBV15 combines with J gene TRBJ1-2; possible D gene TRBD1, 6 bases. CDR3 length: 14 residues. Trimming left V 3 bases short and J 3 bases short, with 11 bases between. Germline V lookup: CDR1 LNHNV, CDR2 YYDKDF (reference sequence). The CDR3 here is CATSRNQGYYGYTF. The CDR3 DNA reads TGTGCCACCAGCAGGAACCAGGGGTACTATGGCTACACCTTC. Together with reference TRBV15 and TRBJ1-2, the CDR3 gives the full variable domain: DAMVIQNPRYQVTQFGKPVTLSCSQTLNHNVMYWYQQKSSQAPKLLFHYYDKDFNNEADTPDNFQSRRPNTSFCFLDIRSPGLGDTAMYLCATSRNQGYYGYTFGSGTRLTVV.

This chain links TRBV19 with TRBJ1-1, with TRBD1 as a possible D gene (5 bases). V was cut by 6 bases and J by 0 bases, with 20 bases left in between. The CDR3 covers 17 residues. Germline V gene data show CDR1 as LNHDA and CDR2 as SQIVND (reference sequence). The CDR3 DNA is TGTGCCAGTAGAATCGCCCCCGAGGGGAGGATGAACACTGAAGCTTTCTTT. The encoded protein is CASRIAPEGRMNTEAFF.

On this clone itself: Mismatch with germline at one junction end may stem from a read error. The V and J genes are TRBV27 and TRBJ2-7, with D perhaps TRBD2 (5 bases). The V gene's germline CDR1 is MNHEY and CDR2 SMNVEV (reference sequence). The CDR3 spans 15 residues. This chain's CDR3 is CASSSGPTSSSEQYF. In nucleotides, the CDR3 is TGTGCCAGCAGTTCCGGCCCCACTAGTTCCTCCGAGCAGTACTTC.

CDR3 region: CAISRGGDTEAFF. CDR3 nucleotides: TGTGCCATCTCTAGGGGCGGGGACACTGAAGCTTTCTTT. This chain joins TRBV10-3 and TRBJ1-1; tentatively, D is TRBD1 (5 bases). CDR1 is ENHRY, CDR2 SYGVKD, per germline. Between the trimmed V and J ends, which lost 8 bases and 3 bases, there was a span of 13 bases. The CDR3 has 13 amino acids.

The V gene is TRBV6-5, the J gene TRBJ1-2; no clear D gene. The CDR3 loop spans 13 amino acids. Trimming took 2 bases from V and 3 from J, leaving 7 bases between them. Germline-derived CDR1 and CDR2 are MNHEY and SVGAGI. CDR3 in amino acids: CASSYETDYGYTF. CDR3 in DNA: TGTGCCAGCAGTTACGAAACTGACTATGGCTACACCTTC.

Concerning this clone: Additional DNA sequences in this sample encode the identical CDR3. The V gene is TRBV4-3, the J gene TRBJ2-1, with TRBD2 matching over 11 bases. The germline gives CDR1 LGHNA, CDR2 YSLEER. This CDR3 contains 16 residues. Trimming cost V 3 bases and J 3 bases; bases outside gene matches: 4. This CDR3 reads CASSQRLAGSYNEQFF. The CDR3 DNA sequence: TGCGCCAGCAGCCAGCGACTAGCGGGAAGCTACAATGAGCAGTTCTTC.

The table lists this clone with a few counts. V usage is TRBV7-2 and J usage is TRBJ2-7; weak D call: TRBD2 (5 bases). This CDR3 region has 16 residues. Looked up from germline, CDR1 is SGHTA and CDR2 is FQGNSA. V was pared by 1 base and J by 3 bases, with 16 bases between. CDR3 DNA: TGTGCCAGCAGCTTAGGCCTAGATCCTAGCATCTACGAGCAGTACTTC. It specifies CASSLGLDPSIYEQYF. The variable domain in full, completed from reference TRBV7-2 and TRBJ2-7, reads GAGVSQSPSNKVTEKGKDVELRCDPISGHTALYWYRQSLGQGLEFLIYFQGNSAPDKSGLPSDRFSAERTGGSVSTLTIQRTQQEDSAVYLCASSLGLDPSIYEQYFGPGTRLTVT.

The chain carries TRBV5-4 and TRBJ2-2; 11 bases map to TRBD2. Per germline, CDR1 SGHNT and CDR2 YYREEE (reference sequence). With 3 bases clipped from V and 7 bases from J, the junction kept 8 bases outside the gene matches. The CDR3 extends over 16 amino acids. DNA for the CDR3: TGTGCCAGCAGCTCGTTAGCGGGAGGGGAAGGCGGGGAGCTGTTTTTT. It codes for CASSSLAGGEGGELFF.

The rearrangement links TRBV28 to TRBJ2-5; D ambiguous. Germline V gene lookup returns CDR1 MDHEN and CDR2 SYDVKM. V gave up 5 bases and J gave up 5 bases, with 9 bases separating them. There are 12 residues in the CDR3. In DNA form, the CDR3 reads TGTGCCAGCAGTATCCTCAGGGAGACCCAGTACTTC. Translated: CASSILRETQYF.

The CDR3 DNA follows: TGCGCCAGCAGCGCCGGAGAGTTCGCCTACAATGAGCAGTTCTTC. Translating it yields CASSAGEFAYNEQFF. V usage is TRBV10-2 and J usage is TRBJ2-1, with D uncertain. V was cut by 6 bases and J by 2 bases, with 14 bases left in between. In germline, CDR1 is WSHSY, CDR2 SAAADI. The CDR3 sequence is 15 residues long.

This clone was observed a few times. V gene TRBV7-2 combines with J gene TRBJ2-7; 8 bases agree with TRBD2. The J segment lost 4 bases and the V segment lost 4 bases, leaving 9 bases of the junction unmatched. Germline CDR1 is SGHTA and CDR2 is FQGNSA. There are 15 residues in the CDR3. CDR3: CASSSSAGARYEQYF. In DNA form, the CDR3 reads TGTGCCAGCAGCTCATCAGCGGGAGCGAGGTACGAGCAGTACTTC.

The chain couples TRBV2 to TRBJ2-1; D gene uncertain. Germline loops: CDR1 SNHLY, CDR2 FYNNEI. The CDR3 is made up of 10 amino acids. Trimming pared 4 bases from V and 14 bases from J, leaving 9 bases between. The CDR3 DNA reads TGTGCCAGCAGTGCTGGTGGGGAGTTCTTC. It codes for CASSAGGEFF.

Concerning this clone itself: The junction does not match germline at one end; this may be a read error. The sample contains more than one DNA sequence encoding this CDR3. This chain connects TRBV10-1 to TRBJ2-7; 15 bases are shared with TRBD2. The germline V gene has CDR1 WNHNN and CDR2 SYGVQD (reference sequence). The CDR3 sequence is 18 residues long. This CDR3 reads CASRDRGTSGRTAYEQYF. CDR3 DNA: TGCGCCAGCAGGGATCGGGGGACTAGCGGGAGGACCGCCTACGAGCAATACTTC.

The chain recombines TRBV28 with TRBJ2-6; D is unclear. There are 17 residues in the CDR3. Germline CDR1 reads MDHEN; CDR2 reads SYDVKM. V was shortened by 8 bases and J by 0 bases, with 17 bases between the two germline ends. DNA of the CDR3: TGTGCCAGCGGACCCGGACGGGTTGTCTCTGGGGCCAACGTCCTGACTTTC. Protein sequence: CASGPGRVVSGANVLTF.

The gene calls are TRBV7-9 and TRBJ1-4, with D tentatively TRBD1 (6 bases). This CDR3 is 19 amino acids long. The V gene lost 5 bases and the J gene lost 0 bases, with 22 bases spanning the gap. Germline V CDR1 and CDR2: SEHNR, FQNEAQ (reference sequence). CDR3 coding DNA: TGTGCCAGCAGCCCTGCGGCCTCCGGGGGGGGCACAACTAATGAAAAACTGTTTTTT. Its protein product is CASSPAASGGGTTNEKLFF.

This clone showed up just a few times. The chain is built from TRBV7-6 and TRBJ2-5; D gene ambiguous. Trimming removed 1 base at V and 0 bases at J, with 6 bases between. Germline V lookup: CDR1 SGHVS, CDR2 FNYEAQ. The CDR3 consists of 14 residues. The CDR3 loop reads CASSLEMYQETQYF. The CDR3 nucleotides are TGTGCCAGCAGCTTAGAAATGTACCAAGAGACCCAGTACTTC.

For the CDR3, the DNA is TGTGCCAGCAGCTTCAGGGGCGAGACCCAGTACTTC. It translates to CASSFRGETQYF. V and J are TRBV5-5 and TRBJ2-5; possible D gene TRBD1, 6 bases. CDR3 length: 12 amino acids. Trimming took 2 bases from V and 5 from J, leaving 7 bases between them. CDR1 is SGHKS, CDR2 YYEKEE, per germline (reference sequence).

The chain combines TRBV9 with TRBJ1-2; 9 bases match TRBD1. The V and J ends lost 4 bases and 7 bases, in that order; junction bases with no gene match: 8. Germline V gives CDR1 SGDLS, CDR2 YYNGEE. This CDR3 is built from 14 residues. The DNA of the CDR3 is TGTGCCAGCAGCCACGACAGGGGGGCTGGTGGCTACACCTTC. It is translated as CASSHDRGAGGYTF.

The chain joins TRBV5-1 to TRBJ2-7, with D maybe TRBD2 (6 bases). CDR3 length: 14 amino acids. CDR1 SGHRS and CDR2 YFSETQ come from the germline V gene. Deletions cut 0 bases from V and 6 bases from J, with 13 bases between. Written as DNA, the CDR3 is TGCGCCAGCAGCTTGGTTTACAAGGGAGGCGAGCAGTACTTC. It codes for CASSLVYKGGEQYF.

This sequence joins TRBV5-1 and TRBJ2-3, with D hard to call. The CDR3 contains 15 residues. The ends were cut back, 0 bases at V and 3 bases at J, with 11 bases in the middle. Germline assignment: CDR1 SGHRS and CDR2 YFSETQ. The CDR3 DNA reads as TGCGCCAGCAGCTTGGGGACCGTAGCTACAGATACGCAGTATTTT. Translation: CASSLGTVATDTQYF.

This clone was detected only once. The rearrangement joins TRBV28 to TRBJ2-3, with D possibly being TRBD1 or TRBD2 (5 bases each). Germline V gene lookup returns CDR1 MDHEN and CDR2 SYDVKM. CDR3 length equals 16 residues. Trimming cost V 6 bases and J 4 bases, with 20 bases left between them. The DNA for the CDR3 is TGTGCCAGCAGCCTCAGGGCGGGTCTAAGGGCAGATACGCAGTATTTT. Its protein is CASSLRAGLRADTQYF.